This T cell receptor beta chain was sequenced in a study of blood T cell repertoires in COVID-19. Study in general: Specimens from acute and convalescent COVID-19 originated in the United States, Italy and Spain. PBMCs, B-cell-depleted T cells, or T cells were the source of the cDNA or gDNA that made up the material.

In the original workflow: Reference gene primer amplification gave estimated nucleated cell counts. Here immunoSEQ multiplex PCR was the method, and the copy in TCRdb shows in-frame clones only, minus some. The V and J calls and clone size are taken from that table; D and trimming were inferred from the DNA. Among about 190,000 clones listed, 70% to 90% were seen once. CDR3 length: 16 residues. V shed 6 bases and J 1 base; nucleotides not matched to a gene: 12. The sequence came from a woman between 70 and 85 years old with active or convalescent COVID-19. What was sequenced was peripheral blood. This chain links TRBV5-3 with TRBJ2-5; 7 positions agree with TRBD1. TRBV5-3 qualifies as an ORF whose function is uncertain. DNA of the CDR3: TGTGCCAGAAAAATACCACCGGGACAGCGCCAAGAGACCCAGTACTTC. Amino acids: CARKIPPGQRQETQYF.